The 32 T cell receptor beta chains given below trace back to one sample, sequenced in a study of blood T cell repertoires in COVID-19. Only in-frame clones appear in the TCRdb table, and some are missing; sequencing was by immunoSEQ multiplex PCR. The profile shows about 210,000 clones, 88% of them singletons. The sample comprised peripheral blood. These receptor sequences come from a man aged 65-85 years with acute or convalescent COVID-19.

A few counts support this clone. The chain links TRBV28 to TRBJ1-5; D gene unclear. The CDR3 has 13 residues. The germline CDR1 and CDR2 sequences are MDHEN and SYDVKM. Trimming took 5 bases from V and 6 from J, leaving 11 bases between them. The CDR3 nucleotides read TGTGCCAGCAGTCCAACTCCACGTCAGCCCCAGCATTTT. Translation gives CASSPTPRQPQHF. The variable domain in full, with the rest retrieved from reference TRBV28 and TRBJ1-5, is DVKVTQSSRYLVKRTGEKVFLECVQDMDHENMFWYRQDPGLGLRLIYFSYDVKMKEKGDIPEGYSVSREKKERFSLILESASTNQTSMYLCASSPTPRQPQHFGDGTRLSIL.

CDR3 sequence reads: CSATDNYEQYF. The CDR3 nucleotides are TGCAGCGCCACGGACAACTACGAGCAGTACTTC. The V call is TRBV29-1, the J call TRBJ2-7; D is possibly TRBD1 (5 bases). The V and J ends lost 7 bases and 3 bases respectively, with 10 bases between them. CDR1 is SQVTM, CDR2 ANQGSEA, per germline. This CDR3 has 11 amino acids.

The rearrangement joins TRBV6-5 to TRBJ1-6, with D maybe TRBD1 (5 bases). The V and J ends lost 9 bases and 7 bases respectively, with 19 bases between them. Germline CDR1 reads MNHEY; CDR2 reads SVGAGI. The CDR3 has 15 amino acids. The CDR3 protein is CASRQDLGANSPLHF. The CDR3 DNA reads as TGTGCCAGTCGGCAGGACCTTGGGGCCAATTCACCCCTCCACTTT.

CDR3 residues: CASSPGGGRNEQYF. The CDR3 DNA reads as TGTGCCAGTAGTCCCGGGGGGGGGCGAAACGAGCAGTACTTC. This sequence joins TRBV28 and TRBJ2-7; 8 bases line up with TRBD2. This CDR3 region has 14 residues. Trimming took 9 bases from V and 5 from J; bases not matched to a gene: 12. Looked up from germline, CDR1 is MDHEN and CDR2 is SYDVKM.

This clone was observed a single time. This chain connects TRBV19 to TRBJ1-2; tentatively, D is TRBD1 (5 bases). This CDR3 is 15 amino acids long. CDR1 is LNHDA and CDR2 is SQIVND in the germline V gene (reference sequence). V lost 0 bases and J lost 6, with 14 bases in between. CDR3 nucleotides: TGTGCCAGTAGTATAGACGCCTTGACAGTCGATGGCTACACCTTC. It is translated as CASSIDALTVDGYTF.

The chain couples TRBV19 to TRBJ1-5; D possibly corresponds to TRBD1 (6 bases). Trimming shortened V by 1 base and J by 2 bases, and 9 bases separated the two germline ends. CDR1 is LNHDA and CDR2 is SQIVND in the germline V gene (reference sequence). CDR3 length: 15 residues. CDR3 protein: CASSIVHRGNQPQHF. The CDR3 DNA reads as TGTGCCAGTAGTATAGTCCACAGGGGCAATCAGCCCCAGCATTTT.

The chain employs TRBV5-1 and TRBJ1-4; 7 bases line up with TRBD1. CDR1 SGHRS and CDR2 YFSETQ come from the germline V gene. V shed 4 bases and J 5 bases; nucleotides not matched to a gene: 5. This CDR3 comprises 14 residues. The CDR3 here is CASSQGQENEKLFF. CDR3 DNA sequence: TGCGCCAGCAGCCAAGGACAGGAAAATGAAAAACTGTTTTTT.

This clone was found a few times. Other DNA sequences from this sample encode an identical CDR3 as well. V is TRBV25-1 and J is TRBJ2-2, with D possibly being TRBD1 (6 bases). Trimming removed 5 bases from V and 1 base from J, with 8 bases in between. The CDR3 totals 14 residues. Germline CDR1 is MGHDK and CDR2 is SYGVNS. For the CDR3, the DNA is TGTGCCAGCAGTCACAGGGAGAACACCGGGGAGCTGTTTTTT. Its protein product is CASSHRENTGELFF.

The rearrangement joins TRBV7-3 to TRBJ1-4; no clear D. V lost 2 bases to trimming and J lost 8 bases, with 15 bases between them. The CDR3 is 15 residues long. CDR1 SGHTA and CDR2 FQGTGA come from the germline V gene. For the CDR3, the DNA is TGTGCCAGCAGCTTAGGCGGGCGGAAGGGAGAAAAACTGTTTTTT. It encodes CASSLGGRKGEKLFF.

This chain joins TRBV12-3 or TRBV12-4 and TRBJ2-7, with D possibly TRBD2 on 5 matching bases. This CDR3 is built from 13 residues. V gave up 6 bases and J gave up 1 base, with 10 bases separating them. The CDR3 nucleotides read TGTGCCAGCAGCCGACGGGAATCCTACGAGCAGTACTTC. Translating it yields CASSRRESYEQYF.

This chain uses TRBV24-1 with TRBJ2-7; the match to TRBD1 covers 11 bases. V lost 4 bases to trimming and J lost 2 bases; unmatched junction nucleotides: 3. Germline V CDR1 and CDR2: KGHDR, SFDVKD. CDR3 length: 15 amino acids. CDR3: CATSDPGQGAYEQYF. Here the CDR3 DNA reads TGTGCCACCAGTGACCCGGGACAGGGGGCCTACGAGCAGTACTTC.

This chain joins TRBV12-3 or TRBV12-4 and TRBJ1-2, with unresolved D. The V end lost 6 bases, the J end lost 6 bases, and 14 bases lay between the germline ends. The CDR3 has 13 amino acids. CDR3 loop: CASSPPGVHGYTF. CDR3 sequence (DNA): TGTGCCAGCAGCCCACCGGGTGTGCATGGCTACACCTTC.

The chain employs TRBV9 and TRBJ2-1; D is possibly TRBD1 (5 bases). V was cut by 2 bases and J by 13 bases, with 13 bases left in between. Germline V lookup: CDR1 SGDLS, CDR2 YYNGEE. CDR3 length: 12 residues. CDR3 bases: TGTGCCAGCAGCGTCGACAGTTTTGAACAGTTCTTC. Protein product: CASSVDSFEQFF.

The count of this clone is one. This chain joins TRBV18 and TRBJ1-1; maybe TRBD1 (6 bases). The CDR3 covers 15 residues. Germline lookup yields CDR1 KGHSH and CDR2 LQKENI. The V gene lost 3 bases and the J gene lost 0 bases, with 11 bases spanning the gap. The CDR3 coding sequence is TGTGCCAGCTCACCCCAGGGGTACATGAACACTGAAGCTTTCTTT. This sequence encodes CASSPQGYMNTEAFF.

V usage is TRBV7-2 and J usage is TRBJ1-5; weak D call: TRBD1 (6 bases). V was shortened by 2 bases and J by 4 bases, with 12 bases between the two germline ends. The CDR3 loop spans 15 amino acids. Germline V CDR1 and CDR2: SGHTA, FQGNSA. Here the CDR3 DNA reads TGTGCCAGCAGCTTATCAGGACAGCATAATCAGCCCCAGCATTTT. This encodes CASSLSGQHNQPQHF.

The J gene is TRBJ1-4, the V gene TRBV10-1; possibly TRBD1 for D (6 bases). Trimming removed 6 bases from V and 4 bases from J, with 15 bases in between. The CDR3 is made up of 15 amino acids. CDR1 and CDR2 (germline): WNHNN, SYGVQD (reference sequence). The CDR3: CASRDHRDDNEKLFF. The CDR3 DNA reads TGCGCCAGCAGGGACCACAGGGACGATAATGAAAAACTGTTTTTT.

The V gene is TRBV3-1 (or the pseudogene TRBV3-2), the J gene TRBJ2-2; 7 positions agree with TRBD1. Germline-derived CDR1 and CDR2 are LGHDT and YNNKEL (reference sequence). The ends lost 1 base at V and 7 bases at J; junction bases unmatched: 15. This CDR3 contains 18 residues. CDR3 loop: CASSQAYRGSTRVGELFF. The CDR3 DNA is TGTGCCAGCAGCCAAGCCTACAGGGGTTCGACGAGGGTCGGGGAGCTGTTTTTT.

This clone was picked up one time. The rearrangement uses TRBV19 and TRBJ1-4, with 8 bases lining up with TRBD1. CDR1 is LNHDA and CDR2 is SQIVND in the germline V gene (reference sequence). With V trimmed by 5 bases and J by 3 bases, 8 bases remained unmatched. The CDR3 length is 16 residues. CDR3: CASSSQGGTANEKLFF. The CDR3 bases are TGTGCCAGTAGTTCACAGGGGGGAACGGCTAATGAAAAACTGTTTTTT.

This chain connects TRBV2 to TRBJ2-5; TRBD1 might be the D (6 bases). Looked up from germline, CDR1 is SNHLY and CDR2 is FYNNEI. Trimming removed 2 bases from V and 8 bases from J, with 9 bases in between. This CDR3 contains 12 residues. The CDR3: CASSEYRVTQYF. The CDR3 nucleotides read TGTGCCAGCAGTGAATACAGGGTCACCCAGTACTTC. Using reference TRBV2 and TRBJ2-5 for the parts outside the CDR3, the full variable domain is EPEVTQTPSHQVTQMGQEVILRCVPISNHLYFYWYRQILGQKVEFLVSFYNNEISEKSEIFDDQFSVERPDGSNFTLKIRSTKLEDSAMYFCASSEYRVTQYFGPGTRLLVL.

The V gene is TRBV4-1, the J gene TRBJ2-1, with D maybe TRBD1 (6 bases). The CDR3 contains 18 residues. The germline V and J ends were trimmed by 2 bases and 9 bases, with 26 bases remaining between them. The germline V gene has CDR1 MGHRA and CDR2 YSYEKL. As DNA, the CDR3 is TGCGCCAGCAGCCAATTTCTCTTTGGAACAGGGTCAGGCGGTGAGCAGTTCTTC. Amino acids: CASSQFLFGTGSGGEQFF.

The chain couples TRBV3-1 (or the pseudogene TRBV3-2) to TRBJ1-2; D is unresolved. This CDR3 comprises 12 residues. CDR1 is LGHDT, CDR2 YNNKEL, per germline (reference sequence). With 3 bases removed from V and 5 bases from J, the gap between germline ends came to 7 bases. The CDR3 loop reads CASSQQAYGYTF. The CDR3 DNA reads TGTGCCAGCAGCCAGCAGGCGTATGGCTACACCTTC.

The chain is built from TRBV27 and TRBJ1-5; D is perhaps TRBD1 (6 bases). The CDR3 loop spans 13 amino acids. CDR1 and CDR2 from the germline V gene are MNHEY and SMNVEV (reference sequence). Deletions cut 10 bases from V and 4 bases from J, with 14 bases between. The CDR3 region is CATRQAWNQPQHF. CDR3 bases: TGTGCCACCAGACAGGCTTGGAATCAGCCCCAGCATTTT.

The chain carries TRBV3-1 (or the pseudogene TRBV3-2) and TRBJ2-7, with D tentatively TRBD2 (6 bases). Germline V gene sequence: CDR1 LGHDT, CDR2 YNNKEL (reference sequence). The germline V and J ends were trimmed by 4 bases and 0 bases, with 13 bases remaining between them. The CDR3 is 15 amino acids. CDR3 sequence (DNA): TGTGCCAGCAGCCCGGAGATAGCGGACTCCTACGAGCAGTACTTC. As protein: CASSPEIADSYEQYF.

V and J are TRBV27 and TRBJ2-3; TRBD1 matches 11 bases. The CDR3 totals 17 residues. Per germline, CDR1 MNHEY and CDR2 SMNVEV (reference sequence). The V segment lost 5 bases and the J segment 4 bases; nucleotides outside the gene matches: 11. CDR3 bases: TGTGCCAGCAGTCTCTCTAGGGGGACAGGGGGTCCAGATACGCAGTATTTT. It codes for CASSLSRGTGGPDTQYF.

This chain joins TRBV5-5 and TRBJ2-7, with D uncertain. CDR3 length equals 13 residues. V gave up 0 bases and J gave up 4 bases, with 8 bases separating them. From germline, CDR1 is SGHKS and CDR2 YYEKEE (reference sequence). The CDR3 loop reads CASSLDSLYEQYF. The CDR3 DNA reads as TGTGCCAGCAGCTTGGACAGCCTGTACGAGCAGTACTTC.

This chain connects TRBV5-1 to TRBJ2-7; 10 bases align to TRBD2. Looked up from germline, CDR1 is SGHRS and CDR2 is YFSETQ. The CDR3 extends over 15 amino acids. After removal of 0 bases from V and 6 bases from J, the junction contained 6 bases not matched to a gene. This chain's CDR3 is CASSLGLAGEFEQYF. Written as DNA, the CDR3 is TGCGCCAGCAGCTTGGGTCTAGCGGGAGAGTTCGAGCAGTACTTC. Using reference TRBV5-1 and TRBJ2-7 for the parts outside the CDR3, the full variable domain is KAGVTQTPRYLIKTRGQQVTLSCSPISGHRSVSWYQQTPGQGLQFLFEYFSETQRNKGNFPGRFSGRQFSNSRSEMNVSTLELGDSALYLCASSLGLAGEFEQYFGPGTRLTVT.

The V call is TRBV5-6, the J call TRBJ2-1; D is perhaps TRBD1 (5 bases). The V and J ends lost 7 bases and 8 bases respectively, with 10 bases between them. Germline V gene data show CDR1 as SGHDT and CDR2 as YYEEEE. This CDR3 spans 11 amino acids. The CDR3 loop reads CASGQGYEQFF. CDR3 nucleotide sequence: TGTGCCAGCGGACAAGGTTATGAGCAGTTCTTC.

This chain joins TRBV10-3 and TRBJ2-1, with 8 positions matching TRBD2. CDR3 length equals 15 residues. The V gene end was trimmed by 3 bases and the J gene end by 4 bases; junction bases not matched to a gene: 5. Germline V gene data show CDR1 as ENHRY and CDR2 as SYGVKD. The CDR3 DNA follows: TGTGCCATCAGTGACGGGGGGGAGTTGTACAATGAGCAGTTCTTC. Translated, it gives CAISDGGELYNEQFF.

The rearrangement joins TRBV24-1 to TRBJ1-1; 7 positions match TRBD1. Germline-derived CDR1 and CDR2 are KGHDR and SFDVKD. This CDR3 is 13 amino acids long. Trimming cost V 3 bases and J 9 bases; bases outside gene matches: 6. The CDR3 region is CATSDPGTAKAFF. The CDR3 DNA reads TGTGCCACCAGTGATCCAGGGACAGCAAAAGCTTTCTTT.

The chain is built from TRBV5-1 and TRBJ2-1, with 10 bases aligning to TRBD1. Germline assignment: CDR1 SGHRS and CDR2 YFSETQ. The ends lost 3 bases at V and 5 bases at J; junction bases unmatched: 5. The CDR3 sequence is 15 residues long. CDR3 in DNA: TGCGCCAGCAGCTCGTGGGGGACAGGGGACAATGAGCAGTTCTTC. This sequence encodes CASSSWGTGDNEQFF.

The J gene is TRBJ1-5, the V gene TRBV7-2; 9 bases map to TRBD1. The CDR3 has 14 residues. In germline, CDR1 is SGHTA, CDR2 FQGNSA. V trimming: 5 bases; J trimming: 7 bases; junction bases outside the gene matches: 6. CDR3 loop: CASSNGQGRQPQHF. As DNA, the CDR3 is TGTGCCAGCAGCAACGGACAGGGGAGGCAGCCCCAGCATTTT. The full variable domain, with the rest looked up from reference TRBV7-2 and TRBJ1-5, is GAGVSQSPSNKVTEKGKDVELRCDPISGHTALYWYRQSLGQGLEFLIYFQGNSAPDKSGLPSDRFSAERTGGSVSTLTIQRTQQEDSAVYLCASSNGQGRQPQHFGDGTRLSIL.

This chain connects TRBV18 to TRBJ1-1, with a tentative D call TRBD1 (6 bases). V shed 3 bases and J shed 0 bases, with 11 bases lying between them. Germline V CDR1 and CDR2: KGHSH, LQKENI. The CDR3 extends over 15 amino acids. DNA of the CDR3: TGTGCCAGCTCACCCAAGACAGGTCTGAACACTGAAGCTTTCTTT. Its protein is CASSPKTGLNTEAFF.